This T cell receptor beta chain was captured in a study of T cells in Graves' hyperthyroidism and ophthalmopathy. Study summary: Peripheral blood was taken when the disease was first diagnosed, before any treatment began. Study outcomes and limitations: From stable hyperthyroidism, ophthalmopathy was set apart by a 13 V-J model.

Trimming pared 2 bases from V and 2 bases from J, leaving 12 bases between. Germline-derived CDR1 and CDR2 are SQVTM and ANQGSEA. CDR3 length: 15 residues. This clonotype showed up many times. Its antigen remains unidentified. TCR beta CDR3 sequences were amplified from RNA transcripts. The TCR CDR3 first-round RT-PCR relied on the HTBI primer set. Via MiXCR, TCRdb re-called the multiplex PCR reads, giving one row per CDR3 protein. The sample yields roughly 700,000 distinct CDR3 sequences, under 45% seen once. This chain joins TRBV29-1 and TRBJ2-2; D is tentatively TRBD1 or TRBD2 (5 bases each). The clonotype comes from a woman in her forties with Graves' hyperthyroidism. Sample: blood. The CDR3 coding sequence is TGCAGCGTTGAATCCGGGACCTCCAACACCGGGGAGCTGTTTTTT. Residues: CSVESGTSNTGELFF.